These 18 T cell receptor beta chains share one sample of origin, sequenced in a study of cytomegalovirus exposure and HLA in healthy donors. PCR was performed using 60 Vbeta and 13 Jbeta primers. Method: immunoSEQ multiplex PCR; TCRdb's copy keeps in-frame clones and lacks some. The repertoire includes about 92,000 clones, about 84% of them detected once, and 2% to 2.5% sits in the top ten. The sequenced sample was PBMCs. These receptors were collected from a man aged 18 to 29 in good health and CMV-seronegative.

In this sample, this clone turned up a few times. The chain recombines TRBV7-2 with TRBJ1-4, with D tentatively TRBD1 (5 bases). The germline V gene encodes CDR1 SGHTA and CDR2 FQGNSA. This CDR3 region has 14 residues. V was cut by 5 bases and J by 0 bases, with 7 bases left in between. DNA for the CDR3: TGTGCCAGCAGCAGACAGTCAACTAATGAAAAACTGTTTTTT. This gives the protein CASSRQSTNEKLFF.

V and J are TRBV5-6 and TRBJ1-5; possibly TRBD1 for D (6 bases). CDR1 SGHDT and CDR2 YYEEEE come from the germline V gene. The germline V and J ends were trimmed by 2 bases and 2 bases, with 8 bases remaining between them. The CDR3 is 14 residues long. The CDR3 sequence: CASSFRTGNQPQHF. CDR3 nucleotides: TGTGCCAGCAGCTTCCGGACAGGCAATCAGCCCCAGCATTTT.

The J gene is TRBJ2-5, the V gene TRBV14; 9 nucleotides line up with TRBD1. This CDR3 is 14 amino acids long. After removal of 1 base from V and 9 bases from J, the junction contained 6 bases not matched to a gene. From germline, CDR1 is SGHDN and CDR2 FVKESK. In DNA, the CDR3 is TGTGCCAGCAGCCAAGTTTCTCGACAGGGGGCCCAGTACTTC. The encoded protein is CASSQVSRQGAQYF.

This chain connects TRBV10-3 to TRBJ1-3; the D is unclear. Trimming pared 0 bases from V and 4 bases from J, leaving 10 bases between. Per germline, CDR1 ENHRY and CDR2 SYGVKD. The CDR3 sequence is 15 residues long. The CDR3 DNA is TGTGCCATCAGTGAGTCTCCAGGCCCGGGAAACACCATATATTTT. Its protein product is CAISESPGPGNTIYF.

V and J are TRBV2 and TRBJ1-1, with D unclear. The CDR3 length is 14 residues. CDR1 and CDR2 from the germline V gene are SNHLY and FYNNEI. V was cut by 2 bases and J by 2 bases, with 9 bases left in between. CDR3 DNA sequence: TGTGCCAGCAGTGAAATTGGAGGAAACACTGAAGCTTTCTTT. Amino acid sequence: CASSEIGGNTEAFF.

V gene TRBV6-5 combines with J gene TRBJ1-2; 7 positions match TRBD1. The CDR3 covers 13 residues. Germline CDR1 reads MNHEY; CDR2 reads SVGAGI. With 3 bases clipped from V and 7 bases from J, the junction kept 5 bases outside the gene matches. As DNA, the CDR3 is TGTGCCAGCAGTTATCGGCAGGGGGTTGGCTACACCTTC. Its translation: CASSYRQGVGYTF.

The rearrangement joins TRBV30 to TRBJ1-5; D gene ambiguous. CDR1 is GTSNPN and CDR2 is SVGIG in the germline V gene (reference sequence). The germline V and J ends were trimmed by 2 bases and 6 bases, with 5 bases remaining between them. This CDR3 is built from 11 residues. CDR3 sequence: CAWSSGQPQHF. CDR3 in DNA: TGTGCCTGGAGTTCGGGTCAGCCCCAGCATTTT. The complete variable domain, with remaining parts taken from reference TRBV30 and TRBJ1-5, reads SQTIHQWPATLVQPVGSPLSLECTVEGTSNPNLYWYRQAAGRGLQLLFYSVGIGQISSEVPQNLSASRPQDRQFILSSKKLLLSDSGFYLCAWSSGQPQHFGDGTRLSIL.

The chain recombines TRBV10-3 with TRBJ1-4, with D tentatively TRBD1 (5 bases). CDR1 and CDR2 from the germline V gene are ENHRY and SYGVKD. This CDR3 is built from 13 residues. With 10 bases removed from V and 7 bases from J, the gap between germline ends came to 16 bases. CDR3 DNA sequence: TGTGCCACCCGGGGGATCGTGACTGAAAAACTGTTTTTT. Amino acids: CATRGIVTEKLFF.

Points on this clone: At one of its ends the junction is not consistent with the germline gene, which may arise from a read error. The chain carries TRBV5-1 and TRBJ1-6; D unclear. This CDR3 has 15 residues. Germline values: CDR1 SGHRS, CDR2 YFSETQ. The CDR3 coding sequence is TGCGCCAGCAGGTTGGACTCTTCCTATAATTCACCCCTCCACTTT. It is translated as CASRLDSSYNSPLHF.

The CDR3 is CSAPARGHVQNEQFF. The DNA for the CDR3 is TGCAGCGCCCCTGCGAGGGGACATGTACAGAATGAGCAGTTCTTC. The rearrangement uses TRBV29-1 and TRBJ2-1; a weak D match, TRBD1 (6 bases). Trimming cost V 7 bases and J 7 bases, with 23 bases left between them. The germline gives CDR1 SQVTM, CDR2 ANQGSEA. The CDR3 is 15 amino acids.

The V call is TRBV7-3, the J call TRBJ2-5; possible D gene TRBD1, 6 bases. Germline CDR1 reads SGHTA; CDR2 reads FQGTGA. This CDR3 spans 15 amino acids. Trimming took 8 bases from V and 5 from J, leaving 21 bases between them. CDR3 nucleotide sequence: TGTGCCAGCCCCTTATCCAGGGGATGTCTTGAGACCCAGTACTTC. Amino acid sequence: CASPLSRGCLETQYF.

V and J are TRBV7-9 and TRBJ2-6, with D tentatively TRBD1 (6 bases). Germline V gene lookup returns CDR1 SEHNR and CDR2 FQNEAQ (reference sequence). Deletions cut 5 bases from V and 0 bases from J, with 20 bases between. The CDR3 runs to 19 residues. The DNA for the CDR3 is TGTGCCAGCAGCAAGCGATGGACAGCTACTAACTCTGGGGCCAACGTCCTGACTTTC. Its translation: CASSKRWTATNSGANVLTF.

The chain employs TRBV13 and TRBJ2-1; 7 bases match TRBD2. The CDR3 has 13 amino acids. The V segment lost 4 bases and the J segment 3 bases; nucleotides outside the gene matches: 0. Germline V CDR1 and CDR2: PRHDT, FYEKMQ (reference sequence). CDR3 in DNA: TGTGCCAGCAGCTGGACTAGCTACAATGAGCAGTTCTTC. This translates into CASSWTSYNEQFF. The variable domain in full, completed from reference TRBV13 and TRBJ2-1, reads AAGVIQSPRHLIKEKRETATLKCYPIPRHDTVYWYQQGPGQDPQFLISFYEKMQSDKGSIPDRFSAQQFSDYHSELNMSSLELGDSALYFCASSWTSYNEQFFGPGTRLTVL.

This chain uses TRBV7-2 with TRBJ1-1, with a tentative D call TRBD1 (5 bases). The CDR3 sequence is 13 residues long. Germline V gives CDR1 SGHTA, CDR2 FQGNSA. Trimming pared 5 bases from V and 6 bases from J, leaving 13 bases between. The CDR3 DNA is TGTGCCAGCAGCCCCCAGGGAAGCTCTGAAGCTTTCTTT. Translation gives CASSPQGSSEAFF. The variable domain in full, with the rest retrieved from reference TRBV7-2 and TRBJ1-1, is GAGVSQSPSNKVTEKGKDVELRCDPISGHTALYWYRQSLGQGLEFLIYFQGNSAPDKSGLPSDRFSAERTGGSVSTLTIQRTQQEDSAVYLCASSPQGSSEAFFGQGTRLTVV.

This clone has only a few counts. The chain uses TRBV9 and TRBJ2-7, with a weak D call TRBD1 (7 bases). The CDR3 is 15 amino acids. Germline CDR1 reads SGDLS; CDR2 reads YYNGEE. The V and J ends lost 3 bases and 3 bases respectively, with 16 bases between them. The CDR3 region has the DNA TGTGCCAGCAGCGCACAATCAGGGGGAGGCTACGAGCAGTACTTC. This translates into CASSAQSGGGYEQYF.

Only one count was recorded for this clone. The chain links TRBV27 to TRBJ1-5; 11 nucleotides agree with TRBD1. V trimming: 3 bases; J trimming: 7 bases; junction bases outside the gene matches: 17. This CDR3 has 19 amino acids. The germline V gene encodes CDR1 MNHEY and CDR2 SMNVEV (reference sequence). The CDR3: CASSLRGGQGGVKIQPQHF. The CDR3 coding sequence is TGTGCCAGCAGTTTGAGGGGGGGACAGGGGGGGGTTAAGATCCAGCCCCAGCATTTT.

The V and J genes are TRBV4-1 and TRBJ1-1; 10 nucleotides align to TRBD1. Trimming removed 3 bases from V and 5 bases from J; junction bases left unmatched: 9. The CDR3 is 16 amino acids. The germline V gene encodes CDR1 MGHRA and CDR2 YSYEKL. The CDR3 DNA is TGCGCCAGCAGCCACGGGGACAGGGGCCAGCGGACTGAAGCTTTCTTT. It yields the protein CASSHGDRGQRTEAFF.

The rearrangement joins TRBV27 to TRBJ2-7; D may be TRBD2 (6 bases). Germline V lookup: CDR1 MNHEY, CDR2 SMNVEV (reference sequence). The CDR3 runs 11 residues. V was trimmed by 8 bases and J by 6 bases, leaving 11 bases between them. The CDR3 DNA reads TGTGCCAGCTGGGCGGGACGCGAGCAGTACTTC. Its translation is CASWAGREQYF.